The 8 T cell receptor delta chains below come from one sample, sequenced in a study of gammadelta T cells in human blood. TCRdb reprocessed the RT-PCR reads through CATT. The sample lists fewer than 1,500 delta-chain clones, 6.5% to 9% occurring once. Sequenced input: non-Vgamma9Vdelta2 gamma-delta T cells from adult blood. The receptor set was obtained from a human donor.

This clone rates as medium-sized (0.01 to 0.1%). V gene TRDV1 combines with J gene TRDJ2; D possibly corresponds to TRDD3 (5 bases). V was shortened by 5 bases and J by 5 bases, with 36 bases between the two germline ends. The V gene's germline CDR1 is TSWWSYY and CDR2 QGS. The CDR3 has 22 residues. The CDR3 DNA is TGTGCTCTTGGGAAGGCTGGAATCCCAATCATACTAGGGGGGCTGAGAACAGCACAACTCTTCTTT. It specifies CALGKAGIPIILGGLRTAQLFF.

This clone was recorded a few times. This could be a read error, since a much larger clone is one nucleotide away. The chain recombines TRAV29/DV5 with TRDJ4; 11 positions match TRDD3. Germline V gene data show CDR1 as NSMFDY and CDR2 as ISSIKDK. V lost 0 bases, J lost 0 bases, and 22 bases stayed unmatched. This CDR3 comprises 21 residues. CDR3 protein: CAASVIYADPNGGYASRPLIF. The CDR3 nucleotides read TGTGCAGCAAGCGTTATATACGCCGACCCAAATGGGGGATACGCTTCCAGACCCCTGATCTTT.

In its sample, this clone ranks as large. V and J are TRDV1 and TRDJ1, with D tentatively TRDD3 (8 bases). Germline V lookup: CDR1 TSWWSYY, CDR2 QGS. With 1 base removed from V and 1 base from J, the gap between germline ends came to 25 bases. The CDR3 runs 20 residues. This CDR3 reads CALGEPFSYQGLGGTDKLIF. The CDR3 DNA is TGTGCTCTTGGGGAACCATTTTCCTACCAAGGACTGGGGGGCACCGATAAACTCATCTTT.

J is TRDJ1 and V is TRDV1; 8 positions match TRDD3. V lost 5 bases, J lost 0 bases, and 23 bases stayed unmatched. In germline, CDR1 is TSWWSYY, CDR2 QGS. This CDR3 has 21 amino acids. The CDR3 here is CALGTRKGGHWGPKYTDKLIF. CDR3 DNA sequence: TGTGCTCTTGGGACGAGGAAGGGCGGCCACTGGGGGCCAAAGTACACCGATAAACTCATCTTT.

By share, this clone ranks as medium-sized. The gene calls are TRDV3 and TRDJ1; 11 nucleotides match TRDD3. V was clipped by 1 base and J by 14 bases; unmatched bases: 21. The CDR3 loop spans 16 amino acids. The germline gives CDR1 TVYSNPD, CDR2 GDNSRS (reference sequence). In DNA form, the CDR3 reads TGTGCCTTTAATTGCGACTGGGGGATATGCGGGTTTAGTGGGATCTTT. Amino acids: CAFNCDWGICGFSGIF.

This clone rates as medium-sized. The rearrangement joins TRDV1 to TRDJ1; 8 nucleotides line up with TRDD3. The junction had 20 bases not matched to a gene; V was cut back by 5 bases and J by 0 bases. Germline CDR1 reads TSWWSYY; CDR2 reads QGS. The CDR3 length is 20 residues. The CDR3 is CALGITPAGLGVLYTDKLIF. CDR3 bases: TGTGCTCTTGGGATCACCCCGGCGGGACTGGGGGTTTTGTACACCGATAAACTCATCTTT.

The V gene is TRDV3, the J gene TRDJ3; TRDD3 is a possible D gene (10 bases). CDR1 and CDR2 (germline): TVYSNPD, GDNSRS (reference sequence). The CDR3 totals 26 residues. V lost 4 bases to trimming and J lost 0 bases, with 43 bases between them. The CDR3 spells CASALPTPPRYWGMHGRSWDTRQMFF. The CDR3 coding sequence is TGTGCCTCGGCCCTTCCTACACCTCCTCGCTACTGGGGGATGCACGGTCGCTCCTGGGACACCCGACAGATGTTTTTC.

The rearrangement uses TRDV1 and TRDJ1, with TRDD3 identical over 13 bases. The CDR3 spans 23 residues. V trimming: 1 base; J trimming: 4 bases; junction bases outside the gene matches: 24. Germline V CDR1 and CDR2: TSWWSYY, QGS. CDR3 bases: TGTGCTCTTGGGGAACGATATTCTTCCTACTGGTACTGGGGGATACGGGATCGCGATAAACTCATCTTT. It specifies CALGERYSSYWYWGIRDRDKLIF.